The 18 T cell receptor beta chains reported below all come from one sample, sequenced in a study of radiotherapy plus CTLA-4 blockade in lung cancer. Profiling relied on immunoSEQ multiplex PCR, and the TCRdb table lists in-frame clones only, not all of them. The table shows roughly 110,000 clones, with approximately 87% occurring only once. Sequencing was performed on peripheral blood, taken from a patient treated with radiotherapy plus ipilimumab. These receptors were obtained from a human donor with non-small cell lung cancer that progressed on radiotherapy plus ipilimumab. Some clones in this sample may be carry-over from other donors' samples.

This chain connects TRBV19 to TRBJ2-7; 10 bases align to TRBD2. The CDR3 sequence is 16 residues long. Germline V gene data show CDR1 as LNHDA and CDR2 as SQIVND (reference sequence). V trimming: 1 base; J trimming: 3 bases; junction bases outside the gene matches: 6. CDR3 loop: CASSIGGSGGYYEQYF. DNA for the CDR3: TGTGCCAGTAGTATAGGCGGTAGCGGGGGGTACTACGAGCAGTACTTC.

V usage is TRBV6-5 and J usage is TRBJ1-5; D is ambiguous. V lost 2 bases and J 5 bases, leaving 10 bases between the germline ends. CDR1 MNHEY and CDR2 SVGAGI come from the germline V gene. The CDR3 runs 14 residues. CDR3 in amino acids: CASSYRVTHQPQHF. For the CDR3, the DNA is TGTGCCAGCAGTTACAGGGTCACCCATCAGCCCCAGCATTTT.

V gene TRBV4-3 combines with J gene TRBJ1-3; the D is unclear. Germline V lookup: CDR1 LGHNA, CDR2 YSLEER. V shed 1 base and J shed 4 bases, with 8 bases lying between them. This CDR3 spans 14 amino acids. CDR3 bases: TGCGCCAGCAGCCAAGTCGGGTTGGGAAACACCATATATTTT. Its translation is CASSQVGLGNTIYF.

The chain uses TRBV27 and TRBJ2-3, with D perhaps TRBD2 (6 bases). Trimming removed 7 bases from V and 0 bases from J, with 14 bases in between. The CDR3 is made up of 15 amino acids. Germline CDR1 MNHEY, CDR2 SMNVEV (reference sequence). This chain's CDR3 is CASTGRQTSTDTQYF. The CDR3 DNA is TGTGCCAGCACTGGGAGGCAAACTAGCACAGATACGCAGTATTTT.

The rearrangement uses TRBV5-1 and TRBJ1-2, with D unresolved. The germline CDR1 and CDR2 sequences are SGHRS and YFSETQ. V was cut by 2 bases and J by 0 bases, with 8 bases left in between. The CDR3 sequence is 14 residues long. This CDR3 is CASSLPLTNYGYTF. CDR3 sequence (DNA): TGCGCCAGCAGCTTACCTCTTACTAACTATGGCTACACCTTC.

CDR3 region: CASSQDPGTYYEQYF. CDR3 DNA: TGCGCCAGCAGCCAAGATCCCGGCACTTACTACGAGCAGTACTTC. V gene TRBV4-1 combines with J gene TRBJ2-7; D unresolved. Trimming shortened V by 0 bases and J by 3 bases, and 12 bases separated the two germline ends. Germline V gives CDR1 MGHRA, CDR2 YSYEKL. The CDR3 totals 15 residues.

This sequence joins TRBV2 and TRBJ2-5; maybe TRBD1 (5 bases). V was trimmed by 0 bases and J by 3 bases, leaving 17 bases between them. The CDR3 spans 17 residues. Germline assignment: CDR1 SNHLY and CDR2 FYNNEI. This chain's CDR3 is CASSEAKSRQTKETQYF. CDR3 bases: TGTGCCAGCAGTGAAGCCAAATCCCGACAGACGAAAGAGACCCAGTACTTC.

This chain links TRBV4-1 with TRBJ1-2; D may be TRBD1 (5 bases). V lost 1 base and J lost 4, with 10 bases in between. The CDR3 runs 14 residues. CDR1 and CDR2 from the germline V gene are MGHRA and YSYEKL. The CDR3 DNA follows: TGCGCCAGCAGCCAAGCCCGGACACTCTATGGCTACACCTTC. Protein product: CASSQARTLYGYTF.

The chain carries TRBV4-3 and TRBJ2-3, with D possibly matching TRBD1 (5 bases). The ends were cut back, 0 bases at V and 4 bases at J, with 20 bases in the middle. CDR1 LGHNA and CDR2 YSLEER come from the germline V gene. The CDR3 loop spans 18 amino acids. The CDR3 bases are TGCGCCAGCAGCCAAGATTTTCCTCGATCAGGGCTACCAGATACGCAGTATTTT. It yields the protein CASSQDFPRSGLPDTQYF.

The J gene is TRBJ2-5, the V gene TRBV7-9; D gene unclear. V lost 5 bases to trimming and J lost 1 base, with 8 bases between them. Germline V gene data show CDR1 as SEHNR and CDR2 as FQNEAQ (reference sequence). CDR3 length: 13 residues. The CDR3 sequence is CASSKVVQETQYF. DNA of the CDR3: TGTGCCAGCAGCAAAGTCGTCCAAGAGACCCAGTACTTC.

The chain carries TRBV5-1 and TRBJ1-6; D gene unclear. The CDR3 contains 13 residues. Looked up from germline, CDR1 is SGHRS and CDR2 is YFSETQ. V lost 3 bases and J lost 7, with 8 bases in between. The CDR3 loop is CASSSDGNSPLHF. The CDR3 coding sequence is TGCGCCAGCAGCTCTGACGGAAATTCACCCCTCCACTTT. Full variable domain (missing parts from reference TRBV5-1 and TRBJ1-6): KAGVTQTPRYLIKTRGQQVTLSCSPISGHRSVSWYQQTPGQGLQFLFEYFSETQRNKGNFPGRFSGRQFSNSRSEMNVSTLELGDSALYLCASSSDGNSPLHFGNGTRLTVT.

This chain uses TRBV28 with TRBJ1-2; 11 bases match TRBD1. The CDR3 is 17 amino acids. CDR1 is MDHEN and CDR2 is SYDVKM in the germline V gene. The V segment lost 6 bases and the J segment 6 bases; nucleotides outside the gene matches: 15. The CDR3, as DNA: TGTGCCAGCAGGCCCTCCCCAGGACAGGGGGCAGAAGATGGCTACACCTTC. This gives the protein CASRPSPGQGAEDGYTF.

The chain has TRBV4-2 and TRBJ1-5, with D possibly TRBD1 on 6 matching bases. V was clipped by 0 bases and J by 4 bases, with 13 bases between them. The CDR3 covers 16 residues. From germline, CDR1 is LGHNA and CDR2 YNFKEQ. In DNA, the CDR3 is TGTGCCAGCAGCCAAGAAAGGGCAGGGGCAAATCAGCCCCAGCATTTT. The encoded protein is CASSQERAGANQPQHF.

The gene calls are TRBV18 and TRBJ2-5; TRBD2 matches at 10 bases. The V and J ends lost 6 bases and 4 bases, in that order; junction bases with no gene match: 11. Germline loops: CDR1 KGHSH, CDR2 LQKENI. The length of the CDR3 is 16 residues. CDR3 amino acids: CASSPPSGGLTETQYF. CDR3 bases: TGTGCCAGCTCCCCGCCTAGCGGGGGATTGACAGAGACCCAGTACTTC.

V and J are TRBV20-1 and TRBJ2-3; unclear D gene. The germline V gene encodes CDR1 DFQATT and CDR2 SNEGSKA (reference sequence). The CDR3 length is 11 residues. V gave up 4 bases and J gave up 15 bases, with 17 bases separating them. CDR3 in amino acids: CSAKGGPAEYF. CDR3 DNA: TGCAGTGCTAAGGGTGGACCCGCGGAATATTTT.

This chain joins TRBV18 and TRBJ1-1; D uncertain. Germline assignment: CDR1 KGHSH and CDR2 LQKENI. V gave up 6 bases and J gave up 1 base, with 18 bases separating them. This CDR3 has 16 amino acids. The CDR3: CASSGLLVSANTEAFF. The CDR3, as DNA: TGTGCCAGCTCCGGGTTGCTAGTAAGCGCGAACACTGAAGCTTTCTTT.

The chain has TRBV5-4 and TRBJ1-2, with TRBD1 matching 8 bases. This CDR3 has 14 amino acids. J gave up 8 bases and V 4 bases, and 10 bases lay outside the gene matches. The germline CDR1 and CDR2 sequences are SGHNT and YYREEE (reference sequence). The CDR3 is CASSLDRGSGGYTF. The CDR3 DNA follows: TGTGCCAGCAGCCTAGACAGGGGCTCGGGAGGCTACACCTTC.

This clone appeared a single time. The chain couples TRBV9 to TRBJ1-3; D is uncertain. Trimming left V 0 bases short and J 0 bases short, with 10 bases between. Per germline, CDR1 SGDLS and CDR2 YYNGEE. CDR3 length: 16 residues. CDR3 nucleotides: TGTGCCAGCAGCGTAGCTTGGGGAAGCTCTGGAAACACCATATATTTT. This encodes CASSVAWGSSGNTIYF.